A selection of T cell receptor beta chains follows, all from one sample in a study of blood T cell repertoires in COVID-19. Sequenced by immunoSEQ multiplex PCR; TCRdb stores in-frame clones only, minus some. This sample carries 260,000 or so clones, roughly 79% of them seen once, and the ten largest clones take roughly 8%. Sequenced material: peripheral blood. The source of these receptors is a woman aged 80 or older with COVID-19, enrolled during active disease. The CDR3 runs from the conserved cysteine through the conserved F or W. A D gene is named only where the DNA matches it firmly. Size tells how often a clone was seen (once, few, many) or the class of an expanded clone, and some rows leave it out.

CDR3 protein: CSASAGGEAFF
CDR3 DNA: TGCAGTGCTAGTGCAGGGGGGGAAGCTTTCTTT
J gene: TRBJ1-1
V gene: TRBV20-1
clone size: -
D gene: TRBD1

CDR3 protein: CSVGQGGTEAFF
CDR3 DNA: TGCAGCGTAGGACAGGGTGGCACTGAAGCTTTCTTT
J gene: TRBJ1-1
V gene: TRBV29-1
clone size: -
D gene: TRBD1

CDR3 protein: CASSFLAGGSHTQYF
CDR3 DNA: TGTGCCAGCAGCTTTCTAGCGGGGGGGTCCCATACGCAGTATTTT
J gene: TRBJ2-3
V gene: TRBV6-4
clone size: -
D gene: TRBD2

CDR3 protein: CASSPPAALYEQYF
CDR3 DNA: TGTGCCAGCTCACCACCGGCTGCCCTCTACGAGCAGTACTTC
J gene: TRBJ2-7
V gene: TRBV18
clone size: -
D gene: -

CDR3 protein: CASSQQGPPLDEQYF
CDR3 DNA: TGTGCCAGCAGCCAACAGGGGCCGCCGTTGGACGAGCAGTACTTC
J gene: TRBJ2-7
V gene: TRBV7-2
clone size: -
D gene: TRBD1

CDR3 protein: CASSYRDYGYTF
CDR3 DNA: TGTGCCAGCAGTTACAGAGACTATGGCTACACCTTC
J gene: TRBJ1-2
V gene: TRBV6-6
clone size: -
D gene: -

CDR3 protein: CASSEALWAKLFF
CDR3 DNA: TGTGCCAGCAGTGAAGCGCTTTGGGCAAAACTGTTTTTT
J gene: TRBJ1-4
V gene: TRBV6-1
clone size: -
D gene: -

CDR3 protein: CASSARTGGVTGELFF
CDR3 DNA: TGCGCCAGCAGCGCCCGGACAGGGGGCGTAACCGGGGAGCTGTTTTTT
J gene: TRBJ2-2
V gene: TRBV5-1
clone size: -
D gene: TRBD1

CDR3 protein: CASSPGGQGRGYTF
CDR3 DNA: TGTGCCAGCAGCCCCGGGGGACAGGGCCGGGGCTACACCTTC
J gene: TRBJ1-2
V gene: TRBV7-2
clone size: -
D gene: TRBD1

CDR3 protein: CAWSRVRTSGGETQYF
CDR3 DNA: TGTGCCTGGAGTAGAGTAAGGACTAGCGGGGGGGAGACCCAGTACTTC
J gene: TRBJ2-5
V gene: TRBV30
clone size: few
D gene: TRBD2

CDR3 protein: CASSLAAATPQHF
CDR3 DNA: TGTGCCAGCAGTTTGGCCGCAGCGACGCCCCAGCATTTT
J gene: TRBJ1-5
V gene: TRBV12-3/TRBV12-4
clone size: -
D gene: -

CDR3 protein: CASSLQGATEQFF
CDR3 DNA: TGTGCCAGCAGTCTACAGGGTGCTACCGAGCAGTTCTTC
J gene: TRBJ2-1
V gene: TRBV2
clone size: -
D gene: -

CDR3 protein: CASSLSQGNIQYF
CDR3 DNA: TGTGCCAGCAGTTTGTCTCAGGGGAACATTCAGTACTTC
J gene: TRBJ2-4
V gene: TRBV12-3/TRBV12-4
clone size: -
D gene: -

CDR3 protein: CASSSQGPNYGYTF
CDR3 DNA: TGTGCCAGCAGCTCACAGGGGCCAAACTATGGCTACACCTTC
J gene: TRBJ1-2
V gene: TRBV7-9
clone size: few
D gene: TRBD1

CDR3 protein: CASSQVRGGYTF
CDR3 DNA: TGTGCCAGCAGCCAAGTCCGCGGGGGCTACACCTTC
J gene: TRBJ1-2
V gene: TRBV3-1/TRBV3-2
clone size: -
D gene: -

CDR3 protein: CASHQGADSPLHF
CDR3 DNA: TGTGCCAGCCATCAGGGGGCTGATTCACCCCTCCACTTT
J gene: TRBJ1-6
V gene: TRBV27
clone size: -
D gene: TRBD1

CDR3 protein: CASSDRDRGDEQYF
CDR3 DNA: TGTGCCAGCAGCGACCGGGACAGGGGCGACGAGCAGTACTTC
J gene: TRBJ2-7
V gene: TRBV25-1
clone size: -
D gene: TRBD1

CDR3 protein: CASSRLGGLNEKLFF
CDR3 DNA: TGCGCCAGCAGCCGCCTTGGTGGGCTTAATGAAAAACTGTTTTTT
J gene: TRBJ1-4
V gene: TRBV5-1
clone size: -
D gene: -

CDR3 protein: CASSLRTVYGYTF
CDR3 DNA: TGTGCCAGTAGCCTAAGGACAGTCTATGGCTACACCTTC
J gene: TRBJ1-2
V gene: TRBV19
clone size: few
D gene: -

CDR3 protein: CASSKGVSYEQYF
CDR3 DNA: TGTGCCAGTAGTAAAGGGGTTTCCTACGAGCAGTACTTC
J gene: TRBJ2-7
V gene: TRBV19
clone size: few
D gene: -

CDR3 protein: CASSHPGGGTDTQYF
CDR3 DNA: TGTGCCAGCAGCCACCCCGGGGGGGGCACAGATACGCAGTATTTT
J gene: TRBJ2-3
V gene: TRBV14
clone size: -
D gene: TRBD2

CDR3 protein: CASSLPGAGNTIYF
CDR3 DNA: TGTGCCAGCAGCTTGCCAGGGGCTGGAAACACCATATATTTT
J gene: TRBJ1-3
V gene: TRBV5-4
clone size: -
D gene: -

CDR3 protein: CASRPSSYEQYF
CDR3 DNA: TGTGCCAGCAGGCCGAGCTCCTACGAGCAGTACTTC
J gene: TRBJ2-7
V gene: TRBV6-6
clone size: few
D gene: -

CDR3 protein: CASSSQGSTDTQYF
CDR3 DNA: TGTGCCAGCAGTTCCCAGGGCAGCACAGATACGCAGTATTTT
J gene: TRBJ2-3
V gene: TRBV6-2/TRBV6-3
clone size: -
D gene: -

CDR3 protein: CASSYDSSNEKLFF
CDR3 DNA: TGTGCCAGCAGTTACGACAGTAGTAATGAAAAACTGTTTTTT
J gene: TRBJ1-4
V gene: TRBV6-5
clone size: -
D gene: -

CDR3 protein: CASSDTGGRGEKLFF
CDR3 DNA: TGTGCCAGCAGTGACACAGGGGGCCGGGGTGAAAAACTGTTTTTT
J gene: TRBJ1-4
V gene: TRBV6-4
clone size: -
D gene: TRBD1

CDR3 protein: CASSANAGTNYGYTF
CDR3 DNA: TGTGCCAGTAGTGCAAATGCGGGGACTAACTATGGCTACACCTTC
J gene: TRBJ1-2
V gene: TRBV19
clone size: few
D gene: -

CDR3 protein: CASSLRLAGGVGIQYF
CDR3 DNA: TGTGCCAGCAGCTTACGACTAGCGGGAGGGGTCGGCATTCAGTACTTC
J gene: TRBJ2-4
V gene: TRBV7-2
clone size: -
D gene: TRBD2

CDR3 protein: CAPNRGQSNTEAFF
CDR3 DNA: TGCGCCCCGAACAGGGGACAGTCGAACACTGAAGCTTTCTTT
J gene: TRBJ1-1
V gene: TRBV10-1
clone size: -
D gene: TRBD1

CDR3 protein: CASTSRGYEQYF
CDR3 DNA: TGTGCCAGCACGTCTCGGGGTTACGAGCAGTACTTC
J gene: TRBJ2-7
V gene: TRBV6-5
clone size: -
D gene: -

CDR3 protein: CAWSAGSYEQYF
CDR3 DNA: TGTGCCTGGAGCGCCGGGTCCTACGAGCAGTACTTC
J gene: TRBJ2-7
V gene: TRBV30
clone size: -
D gene: -

CDR3 protein: CASTPPGRGDLQFF
CDR3 DNA: TGTGCCAGCACTCCACCGGGGCGGGGCGACCTGCAGTTCTTC
J gene: TRBJ2-1
V gene: TRBV28
clone size: -
D gene: -

CDR3 protein: CASSLFRYNEQFF
CDR3 DNA: TGTGCCAGCAGCTTATTCAGGTACAATGAGCAGTTCTTC
J gene: TRBJ2-1
V gene: TRBV7-3
clone size: -
D gene: -

CDR3 protein: CASSLDFLTDTQYF
CDR3 DNA: TGCGCCAGCAGCTTGGATTTCCTCACAGATACGCAGTATTTT
J gene: TRBJ2-3
V gene: TRBV5-1
clone size: once
D gene: -

CDR3 protein: CASSLAGVGGYTF
CDR3 DNA: TGCGCCAGCAGCTTGGCGGGGGTTGGGGGCTACACCTTC
J gene: TRBJ1-2
V gene: TRBV5-1
clone size: few
D gene: -

CDR3 protein: CASSFGQGQGYTF
CDR3 DNA: TGTGCCAGCAGTTTCGGGCAGGGGCAAGGCTACACCTTC
J gene: TRBJ1-2
V gene: TRBV12-3/TRBV12-4
clone size: -
D gene: -

CDR3 protein: CAWSLSDRDWSDEQYF
CDR3 DNA: TGTGCCTGGAGTCTCTCGGACAGGGACTGGAGCGACGAGCAGTACTTC
J gene: TRBJ2-7
V gene: TRBV30
clone size: -
D gene: TRBD1

CDR3 protein: CAGTTGGNSPLHF
CDR3 DNA: TGTGCCGGGACGACAGGGGGAAATTCACCCCTCCACTTT
J gene: TRBJ1-6
V gene: TRBV30
clone size: -
D gene: TRBD1

CDR3 protein: CASSYGDIGYTF
CDR3 DNA: TGTGCCAGCAGTTACGGAGATATTGGCTACACCTTC
J gene: TRBJ1-2
V gene: TRBV6-2/TRBV6-3
clone size: -
D gene: -

CDR3 protein: CASSLVETGGQPQHF
CDR3 DNA: TGTGCCAGCAGCTTGGTTGAGACAGGGGGTCAGCCCCAGCATTTT
J gene: TRBJ1-5
V gene: TRBV5-8
clone size: -
D gene: TRBD1

CDR3 protein: CATSDSPAFTRTQYF
CDR3 DNA: TGTGCCACCAGTGATTCCCCTGCCTTTACACGGACCCAGTACTTC
J gene: TRBJ2-5
V gene: TRBV24-1
clone size: -
D gene: -

CDR3 protein: CASRPFLRDRGSGEQYF
CDR3 DNA: TGCGCCAGCAGACCTTTCCTCCGGGACAGGGGGTCTGGCGAGCAGTACTTC
J gene: TRBJ2-7
V gene: TRBV23-1
clone size: -
D gene: TRBD1

CDR3 protein: CASIGYTF
CDR3 DNA: TGTGCCAGTATAGGCTACACCTTC
J gene: TRBJ1-2
V gene: TRBV19
clone size: once
D gene: -

CDR3 protein: CASSPLGGKKNTEAFF
CDR3 DNA: TGTGCCAGTAGTCCTCTGGGAGGGAAGAAGAACACTGAAGCTTTCTTT
J gene: TRBJ1-1
V gene: TRBV19
clone size: -
D gene: -

CDR3 protein: CAIQNTEAFF
CDR3 DNA: TGTGCCATACAGAACACTGAAGCTTTCTTT
J gene: TRBJ1-1
V gene: TRBV28
clone size: -
D gene: -

CDR3 protein: CASSLGGTNYGYTF
CDR3 DNA: TGTGCCAGCAGCTTGGGGGGTACTAACTATGGCTACACCTTC
J gene: TRBJ1-2
V gene: TRBV11-2
clone size: -
D gene: -

CDR3 protein: CASSLRGQGALGRTEAFF
CDR3 DNA: TGCGCCAGCAGCTTGAGGGGACAGGGGGCTTTAGGACGGACTGAAGCTTTCTTT
J gene: TRBJ1-1
V gene: TRBV5-1
clone size: once
D gene: TRBD1